This T cell receptor (beta chain) is drawn from a study of blood T cell repertoires in COVID-19. At the level of the study: Researchers got acute and convalescent COVID-19 samples from the United States, Italy and Spain. Sources were T cells, B-cell-depleted T cells, or PBMCs; the material itself was cDNA or gDNA.

Germline V gene data show CDR1 as SGHTA and CDR2 as FQGNSA. Trimming cost V 1 base and J 2 bases, with 6 bases left between them. The length of the CDR3 is 14 residues. Patients of the Seattle cohort, enrolled during active infection, were followed longitudinally. As processed by the authors: Nucleated cell counts were estimated from reference gene primer amplification. Libraries were prepared by immunoSEQ multiplex PCR; TCRdb keeps only in-frame clonotypes and omits some of them. V and J calls and clone size come straight from that table; D and trimming were deduced from the DNA. The data hold some 500,000 clones, with about 89% observed a single time.

Sequencing input: peripheral blood. This receptor was identified in a woman in her fifties or sixties with COVID-19, enrolled during active disease. The rearrangement joins TRBV7-2 to TRBJ2-1; the D is unclear. In DNA form, the CDR3 reads TGTGCCAGCAGCTTAGGGCCGCCCTACAATGAGCAGTTCTTC. The encoded protein is CASSLGPPYNEQFF.